This TCR beta chain was recovered during a study of CD8 T cells in Susac syndrome. RNA in amounts of about 0.45 to 1 ug was reverse transcribed with random hexamers. The immunoSEQ assay covered 54 Vbeta and 13 Jbeta segments for CDR3. A single record per CDR3 protein comes from TCRdb applying MiXCR to the immunoSEQ multiplex PCR reads. The sample has around 200,000 distinct CDR3 sequences; about 95% are singletons. Trimming shortened V by 1 base and J by 4 bases, and 10 bases separated the two germline ends. CDR3 size: 14 residues. Germline loops: CDR1 LNHNV, CDR2 YYDKDF (reference sequence). From blood CD8+ and CD4+ T cells, TCR beta sequences were generated. Isolation of CD8+ and CD4+ T cells was performed negatively, whereas enrichment of TEMRA cells was done by FACS.

Sequencing was done on a sample of CD4+ T cells from PBMCs. This chain uses TRBV15 with TRBJ1-1; D unresolved. This TCR was sampled from a human donor in good health. The CDR3 loop reads CATSRGEGGTEAFF. CDR3 DNA: TGTGCCACCAGCAGAGGCGAGGGAGGCACTGAAGCTTTCTTT.